This T cell receptor (beta chain) was captured in a study of technical replicates of blood from a handful of donors. With 5 bases removed from V and 1 base from J, the gap between germline ends came to 11 bases. This CDR3 is 14 amino acids long. Germline CDR1 and CDR2: SGHTA and FQGTGA. TCRdb's table, derived via immunoSEQ multiplex PCR, lists solely in-frame clones and lacks some. The sample has some 80,000 clones, 90% to 95% seen once. The sample consisted of T cells isolated from PBMCs. The V gene is TRBV7-3, the J gene TRBJ1-1; D not resolved. This receptor was identified in a human donor in good health. CDR3 residues: CASSPDLSNTEAFF. The CDR3 region has the DNA TGTGCCAGCAGCCCAGACTTGTCGAACACTGAAGCTTTCTTT.